This T cell receptor beta chain was identified in a study of blood T cells in healthy people across ages. Primed by a sample-barcoded 5' primer and a J-beta primer mix, a second PCR proceeded for 7 to 11 cycles. A template-switch adaptor that had 12 random nucleotides put a tag on each cDNA molecule. TCRdb analysed the 5' RACE reads with MiXCR anew, one entry per CDR3 protein. Among about 280,000 distinct CDR3 sequences listed, 27% were seen once. Points from the study as a whole: Aged donors had fewer naive CD4+ cells and lower diversity than long-lived donors.

Turning to this clonotype: Its antigen is currently unknown.

The TCR was taken from a woman in her 70s in good health. Sequenced material: blood.

This CDR3 is CASSPTSSLGAGELFF. In DNA form, the CDR3 reads TGCGCCAGCAGCCCTACTAGCAGCCTTGGGGCCGGGGAGCTGTTTTTT. V is TRBV5-1 and J is TRBJ2-2; perhaps TRBD2 as D (6 bases). This CDR3 spans 16 amino acids. Trimming took 4 bases from V and 6 from J, leaving 19 bases between them. Germline CDR1 SGHRS, CDR2 YFSETQ.